Each of the 25 T cell receptor beta chains below was sequenced from the same sample in a study of PD-L1 blockade in urothelial cancer. Libraries were prepared by immunoSEQ multiplex PCR; TCRdb keeps only in-frame clonotypes and omits some of them. The sample contains fewer than 130,000 clones, 70% to 90% of which appear only once. This specimen consisted of PBMCs, obtained around atezolizumab (anti-PD-L1) treatment. These TCRs come from a middle-aged man with urothelial cancer.

The CDR3 nucleotides read TGCGCCAGCAGCCAAGTTGGTAATCGACTAGCGGGGGATACGCAGTATTTT. This translates into CASSQVGNRLAGDTQYF. The rearrangement links TRBV4-1 to TRBJ2-3; 11 bases are a match to TRBD2. Trimming removed 1 base from V and 6 bases from J; junction bases left unmatched: 9. The length of the CDR3 is 17 residues. Germline V gene sequence: CDR1 MGHRA, CDR2 YSYEKL.

The rearrangement uses TRBV5-1 and TRBJ1-6, with TRBD1 as a possible D gene (6 bases). The CDR3 extends over 14 amino acids. Trimming took off 7 bases at V and 8 bases at J, with 16 bases between the two ends. CDR1 is SGHRS and CDR2 is YFSETQ in the germline V gene. The CDR3 loop is CASRQETIDSPLHF. The CDR3 nucleotides are TGCGCCAGCCGACAGGAGACCATTGATTCACCCCTCCACTTT. The complete variable domain, with remaining parts taken from reference TRBV5-1 and TRBJ1-6, reads KAGVTQTPRYLIKTRGQQVTLSCSPISGHRSVSWYQQTPGQGLQFLFEYFSETQRNKGNFPGRFSGRQFSNSRSEMNVSTLELGDSALYLCASRQETIDSPLHFGNGTRLTVT.

This clone is a singleton in its sample. Since the CDR3 does not end with the conserved phenylalanine or tryptophan, this likely comes from a read error. CDR3 coding DNA: TGTGCCAGCAGGGGCGAACAGTTATCCAATTCACCCCTCCACCTT. It codes for CASRGEQLSNSPLHL. The genes are TRBV6-6 and TRBJ1-6; D not resolved. Germline assignment: CDR1 MNHNY and CDR2 SVGAGI (reference sequence). V lost 6 bases to trimming and J lost 7 bases, with 16 bases between them. The CDR3 length is 15 residues.

V and J are TRBV2 and TRBJ2-5, with a tentative D call TRBD2 (5 bases). Germline V gene data show CDR1 as SNHLY and CDR2 as FYNNEI. CDR3 length: 15 residues. Trimming took 3 bases from V and 4 from J, leaving 15 bases between them. The DNA for the CDR3 is TGTGCCAGCAGTGAGAATCAAGCGGCCGGAGAGACCCAGTACTTC. It encodes CASSENQAAGETQYF.

The chain has TRBV7-9 and TRBJ2-3; 11 bases align to TRBD2. Germline V gene sequence: CDR1 SEHNR, CDR2 FQNEAQ (reference sequence). V shed 5 bases and J 3 bases; nucleotides not matched to a gene: 4. This CDR3 has 15 amino acids. The CDR3 region is CASSGGLAETDTQYF. In DNA, the CDR3 is TGTGCCAGCAGCGGGGGACTAGCGGAGACAGATACGCAGTATTTT.

This clone occurred once. The V and J genes are TRBV9 and TRBJ2-3; 11 nucleotides line up with TRBD1. Germline lookup yields CDR1 SGDLS and CDR2 YYNGEE. This CDR3 comprises 16 residues. Losses at the gene ends were 2 bases for V and 2 bases for J; bases not matched to a gene: 4. The CDR3 spells CASSVGTGGITDTQYF. CDR3 in DNA: TGTGCCAGCAGCGTGGGGACAGGGGGGATCACAGATACGCAGTATTTT.

V is TRBV7-9 and J is TRBJ1-4; no definite D call. V was clipped by 3 bases and J by 8 bases, with 4 bases between them. The CDR3 spans 11 residues. The germline V gene has CDR1 SEHNR and CDR2 FQNEAQ (reference sequence). The CDR3 spells CASSFSEKLFF. The CDR3 DNA is TGTGCCAGCAGCTTTTCGGAAAAACTGTTTTTT.

The chain uses TRBV7-9 and TRBJ2-7, with 7 bases lining up with TRBD2. Per the germline V gene, CDR1 is SEHNR and CDR2 is FQNEAQ (reference sequence). CDR3 length: 15 amino acids. The V gene end was trimmed by 5 bases and the J gene end by 1 base; junction bases not matched to a gene: 8. The CDR3 is CASSPSPGRSYEQYF. The CDR3 bases are TGTGCCAGCAGCCCTTCGCCCGGGAGGTCCTACGAGCAGTACTTC.

The chain couples TRBV7-6 to TRBJ2-3, with 8 bases matching TRBD1. After removal of 6 bases from V and 1 base from J, the junction contained 12 bases not matched to a gene. The CDR3 is 17 residues long. Germline V lookup: CDR1 SGHVS, CDR2 FNYEAQ. CDR3 bases: TGTGCCAGCAGTCCATCTACAGGGGGTCCTCGCACAGATACGCAGTATTTT. Its translation is CASSPSTGGPRTDTQYF.

V and J are TRBV6-5 and TRBJ2-2; D unresolved. V dropped 2 bases and J dropped 1 base, with 8 bases sitting between them. The CDR3 extends over 15 amino acids. CDR1 is MNHEY, CDR2 SVGAGI, per germline. The CDR3 loop is CASSYLGGNTGELFF. The DNA for the CDR3 is TGTGCCAGCAGTTACCTCGGCGGGAACACCGGGGAGCTGTTTTTT.

This clone showed up just a few times. CDR3 residues: CASRRRVGETQYF. CDR3 sequence (DNA): TGTGCCAGCAGGCGCAGGGTGGGAGAGACCCAGTACTTC. V gene TRBV7-6 combines with J gene TRBJ2-5, with D possibly matching TRBD1 (5 bases). Between the trimmed V and J ends, which lost 6 bases and 4 bases, there was a span of 12 bases. Looked up from germline, CDR1 is SGHVS and CDR2 is FNYEAQ. CDR3 length equals 13 residues.

The chain combines TRBV2 with TRBJ2-5; 7 nucleotides match TRBD2. Germline loops: CDR1 SNHLY, CDR2 FYNNEI. V was pared by 4 bases and J by 5 bases, with 1 base of the junction left unmatched. The CDR3 length is 12 residues. The CDR3 nucleotides read TGTGCCAGCAGTGGGGGAGGGGAGACCCAGTACTTC. Amino acid sequence: CASSGGGETQYF.

The chain uses TRBV4-1 and TRBJ2-1; 8 bases map to TRBD2. The germline gives CDR1 MGHRA, CDR2 YSYEKL. The length of the CDR3 is 17 residues. The J segment lost 0 bases and the V segment lost 3 bases, leaving 7 bases of the junction unmatched. CDR3 DNA sequence: TGCGCCAGCAGCCACCCGGGGGGGGCAGTCTCCTACAATGAGCAGTTCTTC. Amino acids: CASSHPGGAVSYNEQFF.

The CDR3 loop reads CASSKLAGGGGETQYF. In DNA, the CDR3 is TGTGCCAGCAGCAAACTAGCGGGAGGGGGCGGAGAGACCCAGTACTTC. The chain is built from TRBV13 and TRBJ2-5; 13 nucleotides align to TRBD2. V lost 5 bases, J lost 4 bases, and 7 bases stayed unmatched. The germline CDR1 and CDR2 sequences are PRHDT and FYEKMQ (reference sequence). The CDR3 contains 16 residues.

The chain recombines TRBV9 with TRBJ1-2; perhaps TRBD1 as D (5 bases). The V gene's germline CDR1 is SGDLS and CDR2 YYNGEE. The CDR3 spans 13 residues. Trimming took off 4 bases at V and 4 bases at J, with 11 bases between the two ends. The CDR3 protein is CASSPQERYGYTF. Here the CDR3 DNA reads TGTGCCAGCAGCCCACAGGAGCGCTATGGCTACACCTTC.

The chain employs TRBV10-1 and TRBJ1-5; 7 bases align to TRBD1. In germline, CDR1 is WNHNN, CDR2 SYGVQD (reference sequence). The CDR3 is 15 residues long. V was pared by 6 bases and J by 3 bases, with 8 bases of the junction left unmatched. The CDR3 bases are TGCGCCAGCAGCGCGACAGGGATCTTCAATCAGCCCCAGCATTTT. Translation gives CASSATGIFNQPQHF.

The rearrangement links TRBV7-6 to TRBJ2-2; D remains ambiguous. This CDR3 is built from 14 residues. V was cut by 5 bases and J by 2 bases, with 9 bases left in between. CDR1 is SGHVS, CDR2 FNYEAQ, per germline. The CDR3 DNA sequence: TGTGCCAGCAGCCCCAACTATAACACCGGGGAGCTGTTTTTT. Its translation: CASSPNYNTGELFF.

The J gene is TRBJ2-7, the V gene TRBV5-1; 9 bases map to TRBD1. V was pared by 6 bases and J by 6 bases, with 16 bases of the junction left unmatched. CDR3 size: 16 residues. Germline values: CDR1 SGHRS, CDR2 YFSETQ. The CDR3 region has the DNA TGCGCCAGCAACCCGACCGGGACAGGGAGGGCTCGCGAGCAGTACTTC. Translated: CASNPTGTGRAREQYF.

CDR3 sequence: CASSVQGIRYEQYF. The CDR3 DNA is TGTGCCAGCAGTGTACAGGGGATCCGGTACGAGCAGTACTTC. This chain links TRBV2 with TRBJ2-7; 7 nucleotides agree with TRBD1. There are 14 residues in the CDR3. Germline-derived CDR1 and CDR2 are SNHLY and FYNNEI. With V trimmed by 4 bases and J by 4 bases, 7 bases remained unmatched.

This clone was seen only once. The chain carries TRBV13 and TRBJ2-1; 7 nucleotides agree with TRBD2. Germline CDR1 is PRHDT and CDR2 is FYEKMQ (reference sequence). The trim removed 1 base at V and 7 bases at J, leaving 4 bases unmatched. CDR3 length: 14 residues. This CDR3 reads CASSLATSSNEQFF. CDR3 nucleotide sequence: TGTGCCAGCAGCTTAGCGACTAGCAGTAATGAGCAGTTCTTC.

This clone was observed a single time. This chain uses TRBV5-1 with TRBJ2-3, with 9 bases aligning to TRBD2. The CDR3 sequence is 14 residues long. The germline gives CDR1 SGHRS, CDR2 YFSETQ. V lost 4 bases and J lost 3; bases outside the gene matches: 3. The DNA of the CDR3 is TGCGCCAGCAGCCTTAGCGGGAGTACAGATACGCAGTATTTT. Translated: CASSLSGSTDTQYF.

This clone was detected only once. This chain connects TRBV11-1 to TRBJ2-5; D gene uncertain. V dropped 4 bases and J dropped 4 bases, with 16 bases sitting between them. The CDR3 is 15 residues long. Germline V gene lookup returns CDR1 SGHAT and CDR2 FQDESV (reference sequence). As DNA, the CDR3 is TGTGCCAGCAGCTCGCCGGAGAGAAAAACAGAGACCCAGTACTTC. It yields the protein CASSSPERKTETQYF.

The V call is TRBV7-2, the J call TRBJ2-5, with D maybe TRBD1 (6 bases). V shed 6 bases and J shed 5 bases, with 16 bases lying between them. CDR1 is SGHTA, CDR2 FQGNSA, per germline. The CDR3 sequence is 14 residues long. CDR3 sequence (DNA): TGTGCCAGCAGTCCTACAGGGAGTTTGGAGACCCAGTACTTC. It codes for CASSPTGSLETQYF. Variable domain in full (rest from reference TRBV7-2 and TRBJ2-5): GAGVSQSPSNKVTEKGKDVELRCDPISGHTALYWYRQSLGQGLEFLIYFQGNSAPDKSGLPSDRFSAERTGGSVSTLTIQRTQQEDSAVYLCASSPTGSLETQYFGPGTRLLVL.

V gene TRBV5-1 combines with J gene TRBJ2-1; 8 nucleotides line up with TRBD2. The V gene end was trimmed by 0 bases and the J gene end by 6 bases; junction bases not matched to a gene: 5. Germline values: CDR1 SGHRS, CDR2 YFSETQ. The length of the CDR3 is 15 residues. Here the CDR3 reads CASSLASGGGNEQFF. CDR3 nucleotide sequence: TGCGCCAGCAGCTTGGCGTCGGGAGGGGGCAATGAGCAGTTCTTC.

As regards this clone: The same CDR3 also results from other DNA sequences found in this sample. The chain links TRBV5-1 to TRBJ2-3; the match to TRBD1 covers 9 bases. With 4 bases clipped from V and 3 bases from J, the junction kept 3 bases outside the gene matches. Germline CDR1 SGHRS, CDR2 YFSETQ. This CDR3 contains 14 residues. CDR3 sequence: CASSPGQGTDTQYF. The DNA for the CDR3 is TGCGCCAGCAGCCCGGGACAGGGTACAGATACGCAGTATTTT.